These T cell receptor beta chains were read from a single sample in a study of blood T cell repertoires in COVID-19. Profiled with immunoSEQ multiplex PCR; TCRdb holds only in-frame clones, not every one. The profile shows 35,000 to 55,000 clones, almost 90% of them singletons. Sequencing input: peripheral blood. These receptors were taken from a human donor in a cohort sampled during active COVID-19. The CDR3 runs from the conserved cysteine through the conserved F or W. The D gene is left open where the match is weak. Clone size is shown for a subset of rows, as once, few, many or a class of expanded clone.

j_gene | abundance | d_gene | v_gene | CDR3nt | CDR3aa
TRBJ1-2 | - | TRBD1 | TRBV5-1 | TGCGCCAGCAGCCAGGACAGGTCTTATGGCTACACCTTC | CASSQDRSYGYTF
TRBJ2-3 | - | - | TRBV7-2 | TGTGCCAGCAGCTTGCAGGCGGGGGCCATCACAGATACGCAGTATTTT | CASSLQAGAITDTQYF
TRBJ1-6 | - | - | TRBV30 | TGTGCCTGGGGGACTGATAGCTCCTATAATTCACCCCTCCACTTT | CAWGTDSSYNSPLHF
TRBJ1-5 | - | - | TRBV28 | TGTGCCTTTTCAAGGGGCTCCAATCAGCCCCAGCATTTT | CAFSRGSNQPQHF
TRBJ1-1 | - | TRBD1 | TRBV11-3 | TGTGCCAGCAGCTTAAGACAGGGGAACACTGAAGCTTTCTTT | CASSLRQGNTEAFF
TRBJ2-7 | - | - | TRBV29-1 | TGCAGCGTTGAAGTGAACAGGGGGGGCGAGCAGTACTTC | CSVEVNRGGEQYF
TRBJ2-7 | - | - | TRBV3-1/TRBV3-2 | TGTGCCAGCAGCCAAGTCTGGGGAGACGAGCAGTACTTC | CASSQVWGDEQYF
TRBJ1-1 | - | - | TRBV14 | TGTGCCAGCAGCCAAGGTCGGCAGGGGTTCCCTGAAGCTTTCTTT | CASSQGRQGFPEAFF
TRBJ1-2 | - | TRBD1 | TRBV10-3 | TGTGCCATCAGTTCACCGGGACAGGGATCCTCTGGCTACACCTTC | CAISSPGQGSSGYTF
TRBJ1-2 | - | TRBD1 | TRBV10-3 | TGTGCCATCAGTGATGGACAGGGGGTTTATGGCTACACCTTC | CAISDGQGVYGYTF
TRBJ1-2 | - | - | TRBV3-1/TRBV3-2 | TGTGCCAGCAGCGCAGCGACAGGAACCTATGGCTACACCTTC | CASSAATGTYGYTF
TRBJ1-2 | - | TRBD1 | TRBV10-3 | TGTGCCATCACCATGGGGGGACAGAACGACTATGGCTACACCTTC | CAITMGGQNDYGYTF
TRBJ2-7 | - | - | TRBV6-2/TRBV6-3 | TGTGCCAGCAGTACCCCCGGGGGCTACGAGCAGTACTTC | CASSTPGGYEQYF
TRBJ1-4 | - | - | TRBV7-2 | TGTGCCACCAACTCACCCCACCGAGCCAGATGGAGGGGAGAAAAACTGTTTTTT | CATNSPHRARWRGEKLFF
TRBJ2-3 | - | TRBD2 | TRBV7-6 | TGTGCCAGCAGCATACAAGCTGCTAGCGGGGGGGAAACAGATACGCAGTATTTT | CASSIQAASGGETDTQYF
TRBJ2-7 | - | - | TRBV9 | TGTGCCAGCAGCCAGACCGGTGGGGGCGCCTACGAGCAGTACTTC | CASSQTGGGAYEQYF
TRBJ1-6 | - | - | TRBV9 | TGTGCCAGCAGCGTAGGAGCAGGGAATTCACCCCTCCACTTT | CASSVGAGNSPLHF
TRBJ2-7 | - | TRBD1 | TRBV3-1/TRBV3-2 | TGTGCCAGCAGCCCCTTTTTCGGGACAGGGAGTGGTGAGCAGTACTTC | CASSPFFGTGSGEQYF
TRBJ1-2 | - | - | TRBV7-8 | TGTGCCAGCAGCCCCTCGGGGGGGATGGGCTATGGCTACACCTTC | CASSPSGGMGYGYTF
TRBJ2-7 | - | TRBD1 | TRBV6-5 | TGTGCCAGCAGTTGGGGGGAGACAGGGGTATCCTACGAGCAGTACTTC | CASSWGETGVSYEQYF
TRBJ2-1 | - | TRBD2 | TRBV7-6 | TGTGCCAGCAGCTTAGAATTGGGACTAGCAAATGAGCAGTTCTTC | CASSLELGLANEQFF
TRBJ1-1 | - | - | TRBV18 | TGTGCCAGCTCACCCACTCGGAACACTGAAGCTTTCTTT | CASSPTRNTEAFF
TRBJ1-3 | - | TRBD1 | TRBV4-1 | TGCGCCAGCAGCCCACAGGGGATCGGAAACACCATATATTTT | CASSPQGIGNTIYF
TRBJ2-2 | - | - | TRBV11-3 | TGTGCCAGCAGCTTAGGACAGGAATTCACCGGGGAGCTGTTTTTT | CASSLGQEFTGELFF
TRBJ2-5 | - | TRBD1 | TRBV10-2 | TGCGCCAGCAGTAGGACAGGGGAAGAGACCCAGTACTTC | CASSRTGEETQYF
TRBJ1-6 | few | - | TRBV10-1 | TGCGCCAGCAGTGCAGGAAGAAGCGGTTCACCCCTCCACTTT | CASSAGRSGSPLHF